This TCR beta chain was recovered during a study of shared clonotypes between healthy human individuals. Regarding the study as a whole: The four-donor shared clonotypes exceeded non-shared clonotypes in generation probability, with non-shared ones scoring lower. Generally, naive subsets came out with larger estimated richness than memory subsets.

Sequenced by immunoSEQ multiplex PCR; TCRdb stores in-frame clones only, minus some. The data contain roughly 220,000 clones, 60% to 80% of them singletons. CDR3 length: 16 residues. Germline V gives CDR1 SGHTS, CDR2 YDEGEE. V gave up 1 base and J gave up 2 bases, with 16 bases separating them. With regard to this clone: Its matching antigen is unknown.

This chain uses TRBV5-8 with TRBJ2-7; D remains ambiguous. The sequencing input was memory CD4+ T cells sorted from blood. Subset meaning: CD45RA-negative fraction. The sequence derives from a man aged 25-45 years in good health. CDR3 DNA: TGTGCCAGCAGCTTGTATTTAGAAGCTCAAGCCTACGAGCAGTACTTC. Protein: CASSLYLEAQAYEQYF.